The source of this TCR beta chain is a study of T-cell reconstitution after alpha-beta-depleted transplantation in children. This CDR3 is 12 amino acids long. Germline CDR1 MNHEY, CDR2 SVGAGI. V shed 5 bases and J 7 bases; nucleotides not matched to a gene: 4. As it was prepared, the TCRbeta library received unique molecular identifiers. TCRdb processed the PCR reads anew with MiXCR; each CDR3 protein has one entry. The sample contains roughly 300,000 distinct CDR3 sequences, 10% of which appear only once. The V call is TRBV6-5, the J call TRBJ1-2, with 7 bases fitting TRBD1. The source was PBMCs from the stem cell graft donor, collected from the stem cell graft. The clonotype originates from a human donor who donated a stem cell graft to a child with acute lymphoblastic leukemia. CDR3 residues: CASSTTGSGYTF. CDR3 DNA: TGTGCCAGCAGTACGACAGGGAGTGGCTACACCTTC.